The 9 T cell receptor beta chains in this list originate from one sample, sequenced in a study of cytomegalovirus exposure and HLA in healthy donors. PCR involved 60 Vbeta and 13 Jbeta primers. Sequenced by immunoSEQ multiplex PCR; TCRdb stores in-frame clones only, minus some. This sample's clone table lists over 100,000 clones. The specimen was PBMCs. Receptors originate from a man younger than 40 in good health and CMV-seronegative.

The chain combines TRBV5-1 with TRBJ1-2; 7 bases agree with TRBD1. This CDR3 spans 13 amino acids. The germline V gene has CDR1 SGHRS and CDR2 YFSETQ. J was trimmed by 2 bases and V by 4 bases; bases with no gene match: 2. The DNA for the CDR3 is TGCGCCAGCAGCCAGACAGGGAACTATGGCTACACCTTC. Its translation: CASSQTGNYGYTF. Complete variable domain (other parts from reference TRBV5-1 and TRBJ1-2): KAGVTQTPRYLIKTRGQQVTLSCSPISGHRSVSWYQQTPGQGLQFLFEYFSETQRNKGNFPGRFSGRQFSNSRSEMNVSTLELGDSALYLCASSQTGNYGYTFGSGTRLTVV.

The chain carries TRBV6-9 and TRBJ2-5, with D hard to call. The J call may be wrong; the DNA end is better matched by TRBJ2-7. The CDR3 is 13 amino acids. Germline assignment: CDR1 MNHGY and CDR2 SVAAGI. CDR3: CASSYVASYEQYF. CDR3 coding DNA: TGTGCCAGCAGTTATGTAGCCTCCTACGAGCAGTACTTC.

The V and J genes are TRBV14 and TRBJ1-1, with 7 bases matching TRBD1. This CDR3 has 13 amino acids. Trimming took 1 base from V and 5 from J; bases not matched to a gene: 1. CDR1 and CDR2 (germline): SGHDN, FVKESK. CDR3 sequence: CASSQAQGTEAFF. CDR3 in DNA: TGTGCCAGCAGCCAAGCACAGGGGACTGAAGCTTTCTTT.

CDR3 residues: CAIRQSGQEAFF. The CDR3 nucleotides are TGTGCCATCAGACAATCGGGACAGGAAGCTTTCTTT. V and J are TRBV10-3 and TRBJ1-1; 7 bases align to TRBD1. The CDR3 loop spans 12 amino acids. Germline-derived CDR1 and CDR2 are ENHRY and SYGVKD. Trimming cost V 6 bases and J 8 bases; bases outside gene matches: 6.

The V call is TRBV7-2, the J call TRBJ1-1; 9 bases match TRBD1. The junction had 3 bases not matched to a gene; V was cut back by 5 bases and J by 5 bases. The CDR3 loop spans 13 amino acids. CDR1 and CDR2 from the germline V gene are SGHTA and FQGNSA. Here the CDR3 DNA reads TGTGCCAGCAGCGGTGGACAGGGGACTGAAGCTTTCTTT. Protein: CASSGGQGTEAFF.

This sequence joins TRBV5-1 and TRBJ1-1; D is perhaps TRBD1 (5 bases). CDR1 and CDR2 (germline): SGHRS, YFSETQ. Trimming took off 0 bases at V and 5 bases at J, with 20 bases between the two ends. The CDR3 totals 17 residues. The CDR3, as DNA: TGCGCCAGCAGCTTGGATGGGGTCGGCAGGGTAGGGACTGAAGCTTTCTTT. This encodes CASSLDGVGRVGTEAFF.

This chain joins TRBV18 and TRBJ2-2, with 10 positions matching TRBD1. Germline V CDR1 and CDR2: KGHSH, LQKENI. This CDR3 has 17 amino acids. The J segment lost 4 bases and the V segment lost 5 bases, leaving 10 bases of the junction unmatched. CDR3 sequence (DNA): TGTGCCAGCTCAACGATTCGGACAGGGGGTAGCACCGGGGAGCTGTTTTTT. It codes for CASSTIRTGGSTGELFF.

The V gene is TRBV4-2, the J gene TRBJ2-1; 13 bases map to TRBD2. CDR1 LGHNA and CDR2 YNFKEQ come from the germline V gene. Germline trimming cut 4 bases from V and 4 bases from J; bases unmatched to any gene: 4. This CDR3 spans 16 amino acids. The CDR3 region has the DNA TGTGCCAGCAGCCCAGAGACTAGCGGGGGGTACAATGAGCAGTTCTTC. The encoded protein is CASSPETSGGYNEQFF.

V usage is TRBV7-6 and J usage is TRBJ2-1; D uncertain. This CDR3 contains 14 residues. V lost 0 bases, J lost 6 bases, and 9 bases lay in between. Germline CDR1 reads SGHVS; CDR2 reads FNYEAQ. This CDR3 is CASSLASSANEQFF. Written as DNA, the CDR3 is TGTGCCAGCAGCTTAGCGTCCAGCGCCAATGAGCAGTTCTTC.